These 11 T cell receptor beta chains were all obtained from the same sample, sequenced in a study of cytomegalovirus exposure and HLA in healthy donors. Primers for the PCR totalled 60 Vbeta and 13 Jbeta. Sequenced by immunoSEQ multiplex PCR; TCRdb stores in-frame clones only, minus some. The sample yields roughly 150,000 clones, 65% to 80% seen once. The sample consisted of PBMCs. The source of these receptors is a male donor in good health and CMV-seronegative.

This clone turned up a few times. The chain has TRBV19 and TRBJ1-1; 8 nucleotides line up with TRBD1. Germline V gene lookup returns CDR1 LNHDA and CDR2 SQIVND (reference sequence). J was trimmed by 6 bases and V by 5 bases; bases with no gene match: 5. This CDR3 spans 13 amino acids. This CDR3 is CASSVQQGAEAFF. The CDR3 coding sequence is TGTGCCAGTAGTGTCCAACAGGGGGCTGAAGCTTTCTTT.

V gene TRBV25-1 combines with J gene TRBJ2-3, with 8 bases lining up with TRBD2. The CDR3 totals 14 residues. Germline V gene lookup returns CDR1 MGHDK and CDR2 SYGVNS. Trimming cost V 4 bases and J 6 bases; bases outside gene matches: 6. CDR3 residues: CASSGHGGADTQYF. The CDR3 DNA reads as TGTGCCAGCAGTGGTCACGGGGGGGCCGATACGCAGTATTTT.

This chain links TRBV7-9 with TRBJ1-4; 8 nucleotides agree with TRBD1. Trimming at V came to 0 bases and at J to 10 bases, leaving 4 bases not matched to a gene. This CDR3 has 14 residues. Germline V gene data show CDR1 as SEHNR and CDR2 as FQNEAQ (reference sequence). This CDR3 reads CASSLASTGGKLFF. The CDR3 DNA sequence: TGTGCCAGCAGCTTAGCGTCTACAGGGGGAAAACTGTTTTTT.

In its sample, this clone was seen a few times. The rearrangement uses TRBV19 and TRBJ2-2; 7 nucleotides match TRBD1. The CDR3 runs to 15 residues. Trimming at V came to 6 bases and at J to 7 bases, leaving 11 bases not matched to a gene. Germline values: CDR1 LNHDA, CDR2 SQIVND (reference sequence). This chain's CDR3 is CASRVGTAQYGELFF. CDR3 sequence (DNA): TGTGCCAGTAGAGTCGGGACAGCGCAATACGGGGAGCTGTTTTTT.

The rearrangement links TRBV4-1 to TRBJ2-3, with 9 bases fitting TRBD2. Germline V lookup: CDR1 MGHRA, CDR2 YSYEKL. V lost 1 base to trimming and J lost 8 bases; unmatched junction nucleotides: 10. The CDR3 runs 16 residues. CDR3 protein: CASSQVMAGGYSTQYF. CDR3 DNA: TGCGCCAGCAGCCAAGTGATGGCGGGGGGGTATAGTACGCAGTATTTT.

The chain couples TRBV7-9 to TRBJ2-7; D is undetermined. Germline CDR1 and CDR2: SEHNR and FQNEAQ (reference sequence). The V and J ends lost 7 bases and 0 bases respectively, with 16 bases between them. This CDR3 is 15 amino acids long. DNA of the CDR3: TGTGCCAGCACCGCTAACGACGGGTCCTCCTACGAGCAGTACTTC. It translates to CASTANDGSSYEQYF. The complete variable domain, with remaining parts taken from reference TRBV7-9 and TRBJ2-7, reads DTGVSQNPRHKITKRGQNVTFRCDPISEHNRLYWYRQTLGQGPEFLTYFQNEAQLEKSRLLSDRFSAERPKGSFSTLEIQRTEQGDSAMYLCASTANDGSSYEQYFGPGTRLTVT.

This clone was found once. The J gene is TRBJ2-1, the V gene TRBV27; D call uncertain. The CDR3 totals 14 residues. Germline CDR1 and CDR2: MNHEY and SMNVEV (reference sequence). Deletions cut 3 bases from V and 0 bases from J, with 6 bases between. In DNA form, the CDR3 reads TGTGCCAGCAGTTTCGGTAGCTCCTACAATGAGCAGTTCTTC. This encodes CASSFGSSYNEQFF.

This chain links TRBV6-5 with TRBJ2-1; the match to TRBD1 covers 12 bases. Looked up from germline, CDR1 is MNHEY and CDR2 is SVGAGI. The CDR3 has 15 amino acids. J gave up 6 bases and V 6 bases, and 6 bases lay outside the gene matches. CDR3 nucleotides: TGTGCCAGCAGAGAGGTGGGACAGGGGGCCAATGAGCAGTTCTTC. This gives the protein CASREVGQGANEQFF.

The chain is built from TRBV5-6 and TRBJ1-4; 7 bases are shared with TRBD1. This CDR3 is built from 13 residues. Germline V CDR1 and CDR2: SGHDT, YYEEEE. V was pared by 4 bases and J by 7 bases, with 4 bases of the junction left unmatched. The CDR3 here is CASSVTGSEKLFF. Written as DNA, the CDR3 is TGTGCCAGCAGCGTGACAGGGTCTGAAAAACTGTTTTTT.

The genes are TRBV2 and TRBJ1-5, with TRBD1 matching over 10 bases. The CDR3 loop spans 15 amino acids. Germline assignment: CDR1 SNHLY and CDR2 FYNNEI. The J segment lost 6 bases and the V segment lost 6 bases, leaving 8 bases of the junction unmatched. As DNA, the CDR3 is TGTGCCAGCAGGGTCGGGACAGGGGCCGGTCAGCCCCAGCATTTT. Its translation is CASRVGTGAGQPQHF.

The chain recombines TRBV10-3 with TRBJ1-2; D is unresolved. Germline CDR1 reads ENHRY; CDR2 reads SYGVKD. V lost 3 bases and J lost 4, with 15 bases in between. The CDR3 loop spans 15 amino acids. The CDR3 sequence: CAISERSVRPYGYTF. CDR3 nucleotides: TGTGCCATCAGTGAAAGATCTGTGCGTCCCTATGGCTACACCTTC.